A single sample is the source of the 24 T cell receptor beta chains below, sequenced in a study of cytomegalovirus exposure and HLA in healthy donors. Use of 60 Vbeta and 13 Jbeta primers characterized the PCR. Sequenced by immunoSEQ multiplex PCR; TCRdb stores in-frame clones only, minus some. The sample yields around 170,000 clones, over 60% seen once. The sample consisted of PBMCs. All receptors come from a girl aged 5-17 years in good health and CMV-seronegative.

The chain has TRBV6-5 and TRBJ1-1, with a possible D match to TRBD1 (5 bases). This CDR3 spans 15 amino acids. The V end was cut by 2 bases, the J end by 4 bases, with 14 bases between. Germline V lookup: CDR1 MNHEY, CDR2 SVGAGI. CDR3 in DNA: TGTGCCAGCAGTTACGCCGCGGGACTGCTCACTGAAGCTTTCTTT. Protein: CASSYAAGLLTEAFF.

The chain has TRBV5-4 and TRBJ2-7; no clear D. CDR3 length: 14 residues. Germline V gene sequence: CDR1 SGHNT, CDR2 YYREEE (reference sequence). Trimming left V 0 bases short and J 2 bases short, with 9 bases between. The CDR3 here is CASSLGSDAYEQYF. CDR3 coding DNA: TGTGCCAGCAGCTTGGGCAGCGATGCCTACGAGCAGTACTTC.

This chain links TRBV14 with TRBJ2-7, with TRBD2 identical over 9 bases. CDR3 length equals 14 residues. In germline, CDR1 is SGHDN, CDR2 FVKESK. After removal of 5 bases from V and 3 bases from J, the junction contained 5 bases not matched to a gene. CDR3 bases: TGTGCCAGCAGCATCGTAGCGGGGGTCTACGAGCAGTACTTC. Protein: CASSIVAGVYEQYF.

The genes are TRBV2 and TRBJ2-3; D gene unclear. Trimming shortened V by 2 bases and J by 4 bases, and 16 bases separated the two germline ends. Germline V gene lookup returns CDR1 SNHLY and CDR2 FYNNEI. This CDR3 has 16 residues. CDR3 residues: CASSESSPAAADTQYF. The CDR3 DNA sequence: TGTGCCAGCAGTGAAAGTTCCCCCGCGGCGGCAGATACGCAGTATTTT.

This chain uses TRBV20-1 with TRBJ1-1; D possibly corresponds to TRBD1 (5 bases). Germline CDR1 reads DFQATT; CDR2 reads SNEGSKA (reference sequence). The CDR3 sequence is 10 residues long. As DNA, the CDR3 is TGCAGCTCAACGGGGGACCAAGCTTTCTTT. Translated, it gives CSSTGDQAFF.

This clone has a handful of counts. The gene calls are TRBV15 and TRBJ1-1; D may be TRBD1 (5 bases). Germline loops: CDR1 LNHNV, CDR2 YYDKDF (reference sequence). V gave up 3 bases and J gave up 6 bases, with 8 bases separating them. The CDR3 consists of 12 residues. CDR3 sequence: CATSRTVSEAFF. DNA of the CDR3: TGTGCCACCAGCAGGACAGTGTCTGAAGCTTTCTTT.

The chain couples TRBV19 to TRBJ2-5, with TRBD2 as a possible D gene (5 bases). Trimming removed 1 base from V and 3 bases from J, with 9 bases in between. Germline V gives CDR1 LNHDA, CDR2 SQIVND (reference sequence). CDR3 length: 14 amino acids. The CDR3 region is CASSIVPGKETQYF. The CDR3 DNA reads as TGTGCCAGTAGTATAGTGCCCGGGAAAGAGACCCAGTACTTC.

The chain recombines TRBV6-5 with TRBJ1-1; unclear D gene. Germline assignment: CDR1 MNHEY and CDR2 SVGAGI. The CDR3 spans 15 residues. V was clipped by 0 bases and J by 0 bases, with 8 bases between them. The CDR3 loop is CASSYSSRMNTEAFF. DNA of the CDR3: TGTGCCAGCAGTTACTCCTCCAGGATGAACACTGAAGCTTTCTTT.

In regard to this clone: The conserved phenylalanine or tryptophan normally closing the CDR3 is absent here, so this likely arose from a read error. The V call is TRBV5-4, the J call TRBJ1-6, with TRBD1 identical over 7 bases. This CDR3 comprises 14 residues. The J segment lost 9 bases and the V segment lost 0 bases, leaving 3 bases of the junction unmatched. From germline, CDR1 is SGHNT and CDR2 YYREEE (reference sequence). This CDR3 is CASSLGQGGSPLHL. The CDR3 coding sequence is TGTGCCAGCAGCTTGGGACAGGGAGGTTCACCCCTCCACCTT.

The chain has TRBV2 and TRBJ1-1; no clear D gene. The CDR3 extends over 15 amino acids. V lost 10 bases, J lost 3 bases, and 21 bases lay in between. Germline assignment: CDR1 SNHLY and CDR2 FYNNEI. The CDR3 protein is CATLGLGRVDTEAFF. CDR3 DNA: TGTGCCACGCTAGGGTTAGGGAGAGTTGACACTGAAGCTTTCTTT.

The rearrangement uses TRBV2 and TRBJ1-2; 8 positions agree with TRBD1. The CDR3 consists of 14 residues. V lost 7 bases to trimming and J lost 4 bases; unmatched junction nucleotides: 8. Germline V gives CDR1 SNHLY, CDR2 FYNNEI. CDR3 sequence (DNA): TGTGCCAGCAAAGCAGGGGGCGAATTCTATGGCTACACCTTC. Translation: CASKAGGEFYGYTF.

This chain uses TRBV10-2 with TRBJ1-5, with 7 nucleotides matching TRBD1. The CDR3 is made up of 15 amino acids. Germline trimming cut 6 bases from V and 0 bases from J; bases unmatched to any gene: 5. Germline-derived CDR1 and CDR2 are WSHSY and SAAADI. Written as DNA, the CDR3 is TGCGCCAGCAGCTTGGGACAGCCTAGCAATCAGCCCCAGCATTTT. Its translation: CASSLGQPSNQPQHF.

This sequence joins TRBV4-1 and TRBJ2-5; the D gene is possibly TRBD1 (6 bases). V was clipped by 4 bases and J by 5 bases, with 20 bases between them. The CDR3 is 16 amino acids. From germline, CDR1 is MGHRA and CDR2 YSYEKL. DNA for the CDR3: TGCGCCAGCAGCCCTCTCCAAGGGGCAGGGGCGGAGACCCAGTACTTC. Translating it yields CASSPLQGAGAETQYF.

This chain links TRBV7-9 with TRBJ1-1; possibly TRBD1 for D (5 bases). Germline CDR1 SEHNR, CDR2 FQNEAQ (reference sequence). Trimming took 1 base from V and 7 from J, leaving 10 bases between them. This CDR3 is 13 amino acids long. CDR3 protein: CASSLGGAGEAFF. The CDR3 DNA reads as TGTGCCAGCAGCTTAGGGGGCGCAGGTGAAGCTTTCTTT.

The rearrangement links TRBV5-1 to TRBJ2-7, with TRBD1 matching 9 bases. The CDR3 has 14 residues. V lost 4 bases to trimming and J lost 11 bases; unmatched junction nucleotides: 13. Germline V gives CDR1 SGHRS, CDR2 YFSETQ. The CDR3 loop is CASSLEQGARDKYF. For the CDR3, the DNA is TGCGCCAGCAGCCTGGAACAGGGGGCAAGGGATAAGTACTTC.

The gene calls are TRBV4-2 and TRBJ2-7; D possibly corresponds to TRBD2 (7 bases). V was cut by 3 bases and J by 0 bases, with 12 bases left in between. Germline assignment: CDR1 LGHNA and CDR2 YNFKEQ. The CDR3 totals 15 residues. The CDR3 DNA is TGTGCCAGCAGCCACGACGCGGGGGCCTCCTACGAGCAGTACTTC. As protein: CASSHDAGASYEQYF.

CDR3 loop: CASSLDRTNSPLHF. The CDR3 nucleotides read TGTGCCAGCAGCTTGGACAGGACGAATTCACCCCTCCACTTT. V and J are TRBV5-6 and TRBJ1-6; maybe TRBD1 (5 bases). The CDR3 runs to 14 residues. Trimming cost V 0 bases and J 7 bases, with 8 bases left between them. Germline lookup yields CDR1 SGHDT and CDR2 YYEEEE. The complete variable domain, with remaining parts taken from reference TRBV5-6 and TRBJ1-6, reads DAGVTQSPTHLIKTRGQQVTLRCSPKSGHDTVSWYQQALGQGPQFIFQYYEEEERQRGNFPDRFSGHQFPNYSSELNVNALLLGDSALYLCASSLDRTNSPLHFGNGTRLTVT.

The V call is TRBV12-5, the J call TRBJ1-5; D is unclear. This CDR3 comprises 13 residues. The V and J ends lost 6 bases and 3 bases respectively, with 9 bases between them. The germline CDR1 and CDR2 sequences are LGHNT and FRNRAP. CDR3 amino acids: CASGLQYNQPQHF. For the CDR3, the DNA is TGTGCTAGTGGCCTGCAGTACAATCAGCCCCAGCATTTT.

The CDR3 protein is CASSPPGQGSQPQHF. The CDR3 nucleotides read TGTGCCAGCTCACCACCGGGCCAGGGGAGTCAGCCCCAGCATTTT. This chain joins TRBV18 and TRBJ1-5; D may be TRBD1 (6 bases). Germline-derived CDR1 and CDR2 are KGHSH and LQKENI. The CDR3 loop spans 15 amino acids. Trimming removed 0 bases at V and 6 bases at J, with 12 bases between.

CDR3 protein: CASRGLLGYTF. The CDR3 DNA reads as TGTGCCAGCAGGGGACTCCTTGGCTACACCTTC. The chain is built from TRBV6-4 and TRBJ1-2; D is possibly TRBD1 (5 bases). Germline loops: CDR1 MRHNA, CDR2 SNTAGT. V lost 6 bases, J lost 7 bases, and 9 bases lay in between. This CDR3 has 11 residues.

The genes are TRBV2 and TRBJ1-1; D not resolved. V shed 7 bases and J shed 3 bases, with 12 bases lying between them. The CDR3 length is 13 residues. The V gene's germline CDR1 is SNHLY and CDR2 FYNNEI. The CDR3: CASTAGEDTEAFF. The CDR3 region has the DNA TGTGCCAGCACCGCCGGAGAAGACACTGAAGCTTTCTTT.

The rearrangement joins TRBV7-6 to TRBJ2-1; D might be TRBD2 (6 bases). Per germline, CDR1 SGHVS and CDR2 FNYEAQ. The V end lost 5 bases, the J end lost 2 bases, and 16 bases lay between the germline ends. This CDR3 has 16 residues. CDR3 loop: CASSPVRGTTYNEQFF. The CDR3 nucleotides are TGTGCCAGCAGCCCAGTGCGGGGAACCACCTACAATGAGCAGTTCTTC. The whole variable domain, remainder taken from reference TRBV7-6 and TRBJ2-1, is GAGVSQSPRYKVTKRGQDVALRCDPISGHVSLYWYRQALGQGPEFLTYFNYEAQQDKSGLPNDRFSAERPEGSISTLTIQRTEQRDSAMYRCASSPVRGTTYNEQFFGPGTRLTVL.

The chain is built from TRBV27 and TRBJ1-5; D unclear. The CDR3 is made up of 14 amino acids. Per germline, CDR1 MNHEY and CDR2 SMNVEV (reference sequence). The V gene lost 9 bases and the J gene lost 0 bases, with 12 bases spanning the gap. The DNA for the CDR3 is TGTGCCAGGAGAGGAGTGAATAGCAATCAGCCCCAGCATTTT. It specifies CARRGVNSNQPQHF.

The chain joins TRBV6-5 to TRBJ1-3, with D perhaps matching TRBD1 (5 bases). From germline, CDR1 is MNHEY and CDR2 SVGAGI. Deletions cut 8 bases from V and 5 bases from J, with 16 bases between. The CDR3 covers 14 residues. This chain's CDR3 is CASRERDGRNTIYF. In nucleotides, the CDR3 is TGTGCCAGCCGGGAGAGGGACGGACGAAACACCATATATTTT.